These T cell receptor beta chains were read from a single sample in a study of blood T cells in healthy people across ages. TCRdb ran MiXCR on the 5' RACE reads and lists one entry per CDR3 protein. The sample records about 930,000 distinct CDR3 sequences, around 29% being singletons. These sequences were also reported in another study, on T cells of mothers and their children.

The sequencing input was blood. These receptors originate from a woman aged 40 to 55 in good health. CDR3s include the opening cysteine and the closing phenylalanine or tryptophan. D genes are given only for firm matches. The size field is filled for only some rows; it gives once, few, many or a size class.

j_call: TRBJ2-1; v_call: TRBV7-3; d_call: TRBD2; clone_size: .; cdr3_aa: CASSSLPLAGGYNEQFF; cdr3_nt: TGTGCCAGCAGCTCACTCCCACTAGCGGGGGGGTACAATGAGCAGTTCTTC
j_call: TRBJ1-4; v_call: TRBV6-6; d_call: .; clone_size: .; cdr3_aa: CASTPGGATNEKLFF; cdr3_nt: TGTGCCAGCACCCCGGGGGGGGCAACTAATGAAAAACTGTTTTTT
j_call: TRBJ2-3; v_call: TRBV7-9; d_call: TRBD2; clone_size: .; cdr3_aa: CASSLGIGAGGATDTQYF; cdr3_nt: TGTGCCAGCAGCTTAGGCATCGGAGCGGGGGGAGCCACAGATACGCAGTATTTT
j_call: TRBJ2-7; v_call: TRBV7-2; d_call: TRBD1; clone_size: many; cdr3_aa: CASSAGTGYAYEQYF; cdr3_nt: TGTGCCAGCAGCGCCGGGACAGGGTATGCCTACGAGCAGTACTTC
j_call: TRBJ2-4; v_call: TRBV5-1; d_call: .; clone_size: many; cdr3_aa: CASSAGGSSAKNIQYF; cdr3_nt: TGCGCCAGCAGCGCCGGGGGCAGCTCAGCCAAAAACATTCAGTACTTC
j_call: TRBJ1-4; v_call: TRBV15; d_call: .; clone_size: .; cdr3_aa: CATSRDVGVREKLFF; cdr3_nt: TGTGCCACCAGCAGAGATGTGGGGGTGCGTGAAAAACTGTTTTTT
j_call: TRBJ2-7; v_call: TRBV27; d_call: .; clone_size: .; cdr3_aa: CASSLLSSSYNEQYF; cdr3_nt: TGTGCCAGCAGTTTACTTTCAAGCTCCTACAATGAGCAGTACTTC
j_call: TRBJ2-1; v_call: TRBV12-3/TRBV12-4; d_call: .; clone_size: .; cdr3_aa: CASSPSGASRYNEQFF; cdr3_nt: TGTGCCAGCAGTCCTTCCGGGGCTAGTCGGTACAATGAGCAGTTCTTC
j_call: TRBJ1-6; v_call: TRBV7-2; d_call: .; clone_size: few; cdr3_aa: CASSLARSPLHF; cdr3_nt: TGTGCCAGCAGCTTAGCGCGCTCACCCCTCCACTTT
j_call: TRBJ1-1; v_call: TRBV28; d_call: .; clone_size: few; cdr3_aa: CASSFRGAYTEAFF; cdr3_nt: TGTGCCAGCAGTTTTCGCGGGGCTTACACTGAAGCTTTCTTT
j_call: TRBJ1-1; v_call: TRBV20-1; d_call: TRBD1; clone_size: .; cdr3_aa: CSANGGGVGSDTEAFF; cdr3_nt: TGCAGTGCTAACGGAGGGGGCGTAGGTAGTGACACTGAAGCTTTCTTT
j_call: TRBJ1-1; v_call: TRBV3-1; d_call: .; clone_size: .; cdr3_aa: CASSQSGTGSTEAFF; cdr3_nt: TGTGCCAGCAGCCAATCTGGTACAGGGAGCACTGAAGCTTTCTTT
j_call: TRBJ1-1; v_call: TRBV15; d_call: .; clone_size: few; cdr3_aa: CATSRGRGGYTEAFF; cdr3_nt: TGTGCCACCAGCAGAGGCAGGGGAGGATACACTGAAGCTTTCTTT
j_call: TRBJ1-6; v_call: TRBV5-1; d_call: .; clone_size: .; cdr3_aa: CASSLGSDNSPLHF; cdr3_nt: TGCGCCAGCAGCTTGGGGAGCGACAATTCACCCCTCCACTTT
j_call: TRBJ2-1; v_call: TRBV7-3; d_call: .; clone_size: once; cdr3_aa: CASSYGGPFNEQFF; cdr3_nt: TGTGCCAGCAGCTATGGCGGTCCGTTCAATGAGCAGTTCTTC
j_call: TRBJ2-1; v_call: TRBV5-1; d_call: .; clone_size: many; cdr3_aa: CASSLTPGGAYNEQFF; cdr3_nt: TGCGCCAGCAGCCTAACGCCCGGGGGAGCATACAATGAGCAGTTCTTC
j_call: TRBJ1-2; v_call: TRBV7-9; d_call: .; clone_size: once; cdr3_aa: CASSLAGPSYGYTF; cdr3_nt: TGTGCCAGCAGCTTAGCGGGACCGAGCTATGGCTACACCTTC